The 29 T cell receptor beta chains presented below share a single source sample, sequenced in a study of cytomegalovirus exposure and HLA in healthy donors. A multiplex PCR was run with 60 Vbeta primers and 13 Jbeta primers. Some clones are missing from TCRdb's copy, which holds only in-frame ones; the method was immunoSEQ multiplex PCR. The data hold some 95,000 clones, with approximately 72% observed a single time. Sequenced: PBMCs. Receptor source: a woman in her forties in good health and CMV-seropositive.

The chain couples TRBV9 to TRBJ2-1; TRBD2 is a possible D gene (6 bases). Germline CDR1 reads SGDLS; CDR2 reads YYNGEE. This CDR3 contains 13 residues. The germline V and J ends were trimmed by 0 bases and 8 bases, with 9 bases remaining between them. CDR3 protein: CASSVAGDDEQFF. The CDR3 coding sequence is TGTGCCAGCAGCGTAGCGGGAGATGATGAGCAGTTCTTC.

J is TRBJ1-2 and V is TRBV5-6; 8 bases align to TRBD1. The trim removed 1 base at V and 7 bases at J, leaving 12 bases unmatched. This CDR3 has 16 residues. The germline gives CDR1 SGHDT, CDR2 YYEEEE. CDR3 sequence (DNA): TGTGCCAGCAGCTTGCCGGGACAGGAATCCATTGGTGGCTACACCTTC. Its translation: CASSLPGQESIGGYTF. The variable domain in full, with the rest retrieved from reference TRBV5-6 and TRBJ1-2, is DAGVTQSPTHLIKTRGQQVTLRCSPKSGHDTVSWYQQALGQGPQFIFQYYEEEERQRGNFPDRFSGHQFPNYSSELNVNALLLGDSALYLCASSLPGQESIGGYTFGSGTRLTVV.

The V call is TRBV6-5, the J call TRBJ1-1; the match to TRBD1 covers 9 bases. With 6 bases clipped from V and 6 bases from J, the junction kept 8 bases outside the gene matches. The germline V gene has CDR1 MNHEY and CDR2 SVGAGI. This CDR3 comprises 14 residues. CDR3 in DNA: TGTGCCAGCAGGGGGGGACAGGGTGGGCCTGAAGCTTTCTTT. Its protein product is CASRGGQGGPEAFF.

This clone appeared a single time. This chain connects TRBV7-9 to TRBJ2-6, with D possibly matching TRBD2 (7 bases). This CDR3 has 16 amino acids. Trimming stripped 6 bases from V and 0 bases from J, with 12 bases between. Germline V gene data show CDR1 as SEHNR and CDR2 as FQNEAQ (reference sequence). Written as DNA, the CDR3 is TGTGCCAGCAGTGGGGGGGCCACCTCTGGGGCCAACGTCCTGACTTTC. It encodes CASSGGATSGANVLTF.

This clone was seen a single time. The rearrangement uses TRBV28 and TRBJ1-2; D might be TRBD1 (5 bases). The CDR3 contains 13 residues. CDR1 MDHEN and CDR2 SYDVKM come from the germline V gene. Trimming shortened V by 7 bases and J by 2 bases, and 11 bases separated the two germline ends. The CDR3 DNA reads TGTGCCAGCAACCCGACAGCAAACTATGGCTACACCTTC. Protein product: CASNPTANYGYTF.

The J gene is TRBJ2-2, the V gene TRBV5-6; 9 positions agree with TRBD2. Germline loops: CDR1 SGHDT, CDR2 YYEEEE. V lost 4 bases, J lost 8 bases, and 12 bases stayed unmatched. The CDR3 contains 16 residues. CDR3 nucleotides: TGTGCCAGCAGCCCCCTCTTAGCGGGAGTTGCAGGGGAGCTGTTTTTT. Translating it yields CASSPLLAGVAGELFF.

V usage is TRBV7-2 and J usage is TRBJ2-2, with 13 bases fitting TRBD2. Germline CDR1 is SGHTA and CDR2 is FQGNSA. The CDR3 sequence is 16 residues long. After removal of 4 bases from V and 6 bases from J, the junction contained 5 bases not matched to a gene. In nucleotides, the CDR3 is TGTGCCAGCAGCTCCGGGACTAGCGGGATTCCCGGGGAGCTGTTTTTT. Its translation is CASSSGTSGIPGELFF.

This clone occurred a few times. The chain has TRBV7-8 and TRBJ1-2; weak D call: TRBD1 (5 bases). The CDR3 is 12 amino acids. Germline V CDR1 and CDR2: SGHVS, FQNEAQ. The V end lost 3 bases, the J end lost 8 bases, and 10 bases lay between the germline ends. CDR3 sequence (DNA): TGTGCCAGCAGCTTTGGGGGGTTGGGCTACACCTTC. It yields the protein CASSFGGLGYTF.

This chain connects TRBV5-1 to TRBJ1-1; weak D call: TRBD1 (5 bases). Trimming cost V 4 bases and J 4 bases, with 20 bases left between them. Per germline, CDR1 SGHRS and CDR2 YFSETQ. CDR3 length equals 16 residues. Written as DNA, the CDR3 is TGCGCCAGCAGCCGGAATGGGGGGGAAGGGACCACTGAAGCTTTCTTT. Translating it yields CASSRNGGEGTTEAFF.

The rearrangement joins TRBV4-2 to TRBJ2-3; 11 bases match TRBD2. Germline V gene data show CDR1 as LGHNA and CDR2 as YNFKEQ. Trimming at V came to 3 bases and at J to 3 bases, leaving 2 bases not matched to a gene. The CDR3 totals 15 residues. CDR3 sequence reads: CASSQGLAVTDTQYF. CDR3 DNA sequence: TGTGCCAGCAGCCAGGGACTAGCGGTGACAGATACGCAGTATTTT.

The rearrangement joins TRBV25-1 to TRBJ1-1, with 12 bases aligning to TRBD1. The V segment lost 0 bases and the J segment 6 bases; nucleotides outside the gene matches: 8. Germline-derived CDR1 and CDR2 are MGHDK and SYGVNS. The CDR3 consists of 17 residues. The CDR3 DNA follows: TGTGCCAGCAGTGAATATAGGGGACAGGGGGCGAGTGCTGAAGCTTTCTTT. It codes for CASSEYRGQGASAEAFF.

The chain has TRBV19 and TRBJ1-2; 10 bases are a match to TRBD1. CDR1 and CDR2 from the germline V gene are LNHDA and SQIVND (reference sequence). V was pared by 8 bases and J by 10 bases, with 10 bases of the junction left unmatched. The CDR3 is 13 amino acids. CDR3 coding DNA: TGTGCCAGTGGTACCGGGACAGGGGTCCCCTACACCTTC. Protein: CASGTGTGVPYTF. The full variable domain, its missing parts supplied by reference TRBV19 and TRBJ1-2, is DGGITQSPKYLFRKEGQNVTLSCEQNLNHDAMYWYRQDPGQGLRLIYYSQIVNDFQKGDIAEGYSVSREKKESFPLTVTSAQKNPTAFYLCASGTGTGVPYTFGSGTRLTVV.

This clone was seen a single time. This sequence joins TRBV7-8 and TRBJ2-7, with 11 bases fitting TRBD1. The V gene's germline CDR1 is SGHVS and CDR2 FQNEAQ. V shed 0 bases, J shed 7 bases, and the junction held 2 bases outside the gene matches. CDR3 length: 14 amino acids. The CDR3 sequence: CASSLAGTGGEQYF. The CDR3, as DNA: TGTGCCAGCAGCTTAGCCGGGACAGGGGGTGAGCAGTACTTC.

The chain combines TRBV29-1 with TRBJ2-7; perhaps TRBD1 as D (5 bases). Germline lookup yields CDR1 SQVTM and CDR2 ANQGSEA. The ends were cut back, 3 bases at V and 7 bases at J, with 10 bases in the middle. The CDR3 sequence is 11 residues long. CDR3 nucleotides: TGCAGCGTTGAGTCAGGGTGGGAGCAGTACTTC. Its protein is CSVESGWEQYF.

The chain combines TRBV2 with TRBJ2-3, with 7 bases lining up with TRBD2. With V trimmed by 7 bases and J by 2 bases, 6 bases remained unmatched. There are 14 residues in the CDR3. CDR1 is SNHLY and CDR2 is FYNNEI in the germline V gene. DNA for the CDR3: TGTGCCAGCACTGGGACTATTTCCACAGATACGCAGTATTTT. This translates into CASTGTISTDTQYF.

The chain has TRBV7-3 and TRBJ2-1, with D possibly matching TRBD2 (5 bases). Between the trimmed V and J ends, which lost 0 bases and 0 bases, there was a span of 6 bases. Germline V lookup: CDR1 SGHTA, CDR2 FQGTGA. The CDR3 runs to 15 residues. The CDR3 DNA follows: TGTGCCAGCAGCTTAACGGAGGCCTCCTACAATGAGCAGTTCTTC. This encodes CASSLTEASYNEQFF.

This clone appeared a few times. V gene TRBV30 combines with J gene TRBJ1-5; D remains unclear. Deletions cut 1 base from V and 2 bases from J, with 12 bases between. The CDR3 runs 15 residues. The germline gives CDR1 GTSNPN, CDR2 SVGIG (reference sequence). Here the CDR3 DNA reads TGTGCCTGGAGTGCCACAGTGAATGGCAATCAGCCCCAGCATTTT. Residues: CAWSATVNGNQPQHF.

V usage is TRBV6-4 and J usage is TRBJ2-3; D is unclear. This CDR3 is built from 13 residues. Deletions cut 6 bases from V and 1 base from J, with 8 bases between. Germline V gives CDR1 MRHNA, CDR2 SNTAGT. CDR3 DNA: TGTGCCAGCAGGGAAACAGGCACAGATACGCAGTATTTT. Protein sequence: CASRETGTDTQYF.

J is TRBJ2-7 and V is TRBV27; 11 bases align to TRBD2. Trimming removed 9 bases from V and 1 base from J; junction bases left unmatched: 2. Germline values: CDR1 MNHEY, CDR2 SMNVEV (reference sequence). This CDR3 has 13 residues. CDR3 DNA sequence: TGTGCCAGTAGACTAGCGGGATCCTACGAGCAGTACTTC. This gives the protein CASRLAGSYEQYF.

The rearrangement joins TRBV2 to TRBJ1-3; D possibly corresponds to TRBD1 (5 bases). CDR3 size: 15 residues. The ends were cut back, 1 base at V and 0 bases at J, with 7 bases in the middle. Germline lookup yields CDR1 SNHLY and CDR2 FYNNEI. Here the CDR3 DNA reads TGTGCCAGCAGTGAAGTGGGGGGCTCTGGAAACACCATATATTTT. Protein sequence: CASSEVGGSGNTIYF.

The chain has TRBV6-6 and TRBJ2-7; 10 bases match TRBD1. Germline V CDR1 and CDR2: MNHNY, SVGAGI (reference sequence). CDR3 length equals 14 residues. Unmatched junction bases numbered 2, after V lost 2 bases and J lost 4 bases. The CDR3 loop reads CASSYPGQGYEQYF. CDR3 nucleotides: TGTGCCAGCAGTTACCCGGGACAGGGGTACGAGCAGTACTTC.

Worth noting for this clone: One junction end disagrees with the germline gene, perhaps due to a read error. The gene calls are TRBV4-1 and TRBJ1-1; 7 positions match TRBD1. Germline V gene sequence: CDR1 MGHRA, CDR2 YSYEKL. The CDR3 contains 16 residues. CDR3 region: CANSRITGASNTEAFF. For the CDR3, the DNA is TGCGCCAACAGCCGGATAACAGGGGCCTCGAACACTGAAGCTTTCTTT.

The V call is TRBV6-1, the J call TRBJ2-1, with TRBD2 matching 7 bases. V lost 8 bases and J lost 0; bases outside the gene matches: 1. The germline gives CDR1 MNHNS, CDR2 SASEGT. The CDR3 runs to 13 residues. CDR3 amino acids: CASGGSSYNEQFF. The CDR3 region has the DNA TGTGCCAGCGGCGGGAGCTCCTACAATGAGCAGTTCTTC.

The gene calls are TRBV7-9 and TRBJ1-1, with TRBD1 matching 11 bases. Germline lookup yields CDR1 SEHNR and CDR2 FQNEAQ (reference sequence). With V trimmed by 5 bases and J by 11 bases, 7 bases remained unmatched. The CDR3 is made up of 13 amino acids. The CDR3 is CASSPGQGAWAFF. In nucleotides, the CDR3 is TGTGCCAGCAGCCCTGGACAGGGGGCTTGGGCTTTCTTT.

The chain uses TRBV5-5 and TRBJ1-4; 7 bases line up with TRBD1. With V trimmed by 1 base and J by 3 bases, 0 bases remained unmatched. CDR1 and CDR2 (germline): SGHKS, YYEKEE (reference sequence). The CDR3 is made up of 14 amino acids. The CDR3 DNA reads as TGTGCCAGCAGCTTGCAGGGGGCTAATGAAAAACTGTTTTTT. Translated, it gives CASSLQGANEKLFF.

This sequence joins TRBV2 and TRBJ1-2, with TRBD1 identical over 12 bases. The CDR3 is made up of 14 amino acids. After removal of 5 bases from V and 5 bases from J, the junction contained 3 bases not matched to a gene. Germline CDR1 reads SNHLY; CDR2 reads FYNNEI. CDR3 sequence (DNA): TGTGCCAGCAGTCCGGGACAGGGGGCTTATGGCTACACCTTC. Its translation: CASSPGQGAYGYTF.

The V and J genes are TRBV7-9 and TRBJ2-7; a weak D match, TRBD2 (5 bases). Trimming removed 5 bases at V and 5 bases at J, with 13 bases between. The CDR3 has 13 residues. In germline, CDR1 is SEHNR, CDR2 FQNEAQ (reference sequence). The CDR3 is CASSRGGQHEQYF. The CDR3 coding sequence is TGTGCCAGCAGCCGGGGTGGGCAACACGAGCAGTACTTC.

The chain recombines TRBV29-1 with TRBJ1-1, with TRBD1 matching over 7 bases. Trimming removed 7 bases from V and 10 bases from J; junction bases left unmatched: 6. The CDR3 totals 10 residues. Germline CDR1 and CDR2: SQVTM and ANQGSEA. The CDR3 protein is CSANRGVAFF. DNA of the CDR3: TGCAGCGCCAACAGGGGCGTAGCTTTCTTT.

The J gene is TRBJ2-3, the V gene TRBV29-1; 7 bases are a match to TRBD2. V shed 2 bases and J 3 bases; nucleotides not matched to a gene: 5. Germline CDR1 reads SQVTM; CDR2 reads ANQGSEA. There are 14 residues in the CDR3. The CDR3 nucleotides are TGCAGCGTTGAAATAGCGGGTAGTACAGATACGCAGTATTTT. Translating it yields CSVEIAGSTDTQYF.